Sequencing of this TCR beta chain was carried out in a study of regulatory T cells in long-lasting Graves disease. Study observations and caveats: Persistent disease samples used TRBV28, TRBJ1-2 and TRBJ2-5 preferentially.

As to time point: newly diagnosed GD, antithyroid drugs for less than 3 months. Extracted PBMC RNA gave rise to the TCR library. Germline V lookup: CDR1 LGHNA, CDR2 YNFKEQ. After removal of 0 bases from V and 1 base from J, the junction contained 9 bases not matched to a gene. The CDR3 is 18 amino acids. Arm-PCR of CDR3 regions and iRepertoire HTBI primers were the basis on which TCR beta libraries were built. Via MiXCR, TCRdb re-called the multiplex PCR reads, giving one row per CDR3 protein. The sample carries around 500,000 distinct CDR3 sequences, approximately 15% recorded once. A few counts support this clonotype. As yet, its antigen is unknown. These data are also associated with another study on T cells in Graves' hyperthyroidism and ophthalmopathy.

This TCR came from a man between 25 and 39 years old with Graves disease. The sequencing here drew on peripheral blood mononuclear cells (PBMCs), taken at new diagnosis, from a patient treated with antithyroid drugs. V and J are TRBV4-2 and TRBJ2-5, with 9 bases aligning to TRBD1. The CDR3 protein is CASSQDPLTGGGQETQYF. The CDR3 region has the DNA TGTGCCAGCAGCCAAGATCCCCTGACAGGGGGAGGCCAAGAGACCCAGTACTTC.